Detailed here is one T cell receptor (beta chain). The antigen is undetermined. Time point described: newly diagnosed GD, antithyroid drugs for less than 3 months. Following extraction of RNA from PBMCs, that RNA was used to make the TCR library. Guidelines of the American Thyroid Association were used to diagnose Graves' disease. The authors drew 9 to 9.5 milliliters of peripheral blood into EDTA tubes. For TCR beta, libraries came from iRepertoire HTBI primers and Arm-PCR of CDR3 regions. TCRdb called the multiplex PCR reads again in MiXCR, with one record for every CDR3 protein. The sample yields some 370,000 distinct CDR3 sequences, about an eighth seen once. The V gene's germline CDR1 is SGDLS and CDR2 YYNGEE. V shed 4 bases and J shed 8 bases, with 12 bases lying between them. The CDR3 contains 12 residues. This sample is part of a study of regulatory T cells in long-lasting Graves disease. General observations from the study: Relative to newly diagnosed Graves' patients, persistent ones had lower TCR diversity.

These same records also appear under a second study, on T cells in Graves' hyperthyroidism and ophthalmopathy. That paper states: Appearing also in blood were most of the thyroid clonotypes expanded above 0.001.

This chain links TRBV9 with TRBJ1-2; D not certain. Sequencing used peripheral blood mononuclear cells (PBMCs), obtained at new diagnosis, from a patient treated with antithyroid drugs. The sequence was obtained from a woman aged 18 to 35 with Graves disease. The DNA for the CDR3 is TGTGCCAGCAGCCCCTCGGGGAGGGGCTACACCTTC. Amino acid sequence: CASSPSGRGYTF.